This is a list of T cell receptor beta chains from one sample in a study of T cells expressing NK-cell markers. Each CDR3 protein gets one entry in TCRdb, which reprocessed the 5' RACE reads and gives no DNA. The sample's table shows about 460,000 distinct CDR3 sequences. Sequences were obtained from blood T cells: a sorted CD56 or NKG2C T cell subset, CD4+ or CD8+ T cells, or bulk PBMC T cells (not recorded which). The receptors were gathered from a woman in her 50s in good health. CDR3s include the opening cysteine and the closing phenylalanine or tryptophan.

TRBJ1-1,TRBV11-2,CASSLDHDSPAFF
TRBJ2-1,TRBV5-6,CASSSQYEQFF
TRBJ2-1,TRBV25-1,CASRGGGEQFF
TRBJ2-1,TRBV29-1,CSVEELSSRNEQFF
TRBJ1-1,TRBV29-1,CSVEGTAGTEAFF
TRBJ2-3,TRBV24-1,CATSDLLSSTDTQYF
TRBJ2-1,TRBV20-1,CSARGRMGNEQFF
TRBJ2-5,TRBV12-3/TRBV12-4,CASRRTGGETQYF
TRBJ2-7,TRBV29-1,CSVGRGSGEQYF
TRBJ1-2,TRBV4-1,CASSHPGTGSYGYTF
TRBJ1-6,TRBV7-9,CASSPGTRNGSPLHF
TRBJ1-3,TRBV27,CASSLGPAVSGNTIYF
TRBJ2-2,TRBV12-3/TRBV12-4,CASSFQINTGELFF
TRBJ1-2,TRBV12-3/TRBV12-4,CASSLFLGYTF
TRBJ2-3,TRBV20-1,CSARDSRRGSTDTQYF
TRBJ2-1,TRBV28,CASSLRGSGSLYNEQFF